This TCR beta chain comes out of a study of T cells in Graves' hyperthyroidism and ophthalmopathy (dated by TCRdb to the late 2010s). Some background on the complete study: TCR V-J signatures able to tell the groups apart were searched for in a discovery cohort of 90 to 100 patients, of whom over 40 had Graves' ophthalmopathy and 55 to 65 had stable Graves' hyperthyroidism. Prospective prediction of ophthalmopathy was tested in an independent validation cohort of fewer than 20 hyperthyroidism patients and around 16 patients who later progressed to ophthalmopathy. The roughly 100 discovery patients were divided at random into training and test sets in a 7:3 ratio. In about six Graves' hyperthyroidism patients, the study also compared T-cell repertoires from thyroid tissue with T-cell repertoires from blood. After sampling, hyperthyroidism patients received methimazole starting at 30 mg daily, and ophthalmopathy patients received high-dose intravenous methylprednisolone. According to the paper, TCR Vbeta CDR3 sequencing was carried out on 120 to 150 peripheral blood samples, which came from under 50 ophthalmopathy, approximately 78 hyperthyroidism and roughly 17 progressor patients. What the work shows at the level of the full study, not this receptor alone: In validation, the model predicted progression to ophthalmopathy a median of roughly 6.2 months before onset, with over 60% sensitivity and around 76% specificity. Most expanded thyroid clonotypes (frequency above 0.001) were also found in blood, which suggests that blood repertoires may mirror thyroid immune responses. Sample size was not statistically predetermined, and blinding of investigators to group allocation was not performed. A 13 V-J signature model separated ophthalmopathy from stable hyperthyroidism, with 87.88% sensitivity and 81% to 83% specificity in cross-validation and 80%/75% in testing.

Stable Graves' hyperthyroidism was defined as no progression to ophthalmopathy during 18 months of follow-up. The hyperthyroidism patients were between 18 and 65 years old and newly diagnosed, with a disease duration of less than 2 months. Patients with uncontrolled infections, other autoimmune diseases, pregnancy or lactation were excluded. Clinical symptoms, serum thyroxine and TRAb, thyroid ultrasound, and orbital computed tomography formed the basis for the diagnoses. Total RNA was extracted using Trizol reagent, and RNA quality was assessed on an Agilent 2100 Bioanalyzer. CDR1 and CDR2 are drawn from the germline V gene: SGHVS, FQNEAQ. Deletion took 5 bases off V and 4 bases off J, with a span of 12 bases between the germline ends. The CDR3 numbers 13 residues from cysteine through phenylalanine. Only the CDR3 part of the read is kept: 39 bases, read in frame from the first base. A remark on this clonotype: Its antigen remains unidentified. No base-level quality is on record; no much larger clone is a single base apart.

Amplification of TCR beta CDR3 regions was carried out from RNA transcripts. The first round of RT-PCR for the TCR CDR3 was performed with the HTBI primer set and the Qiagen OneStep RT-PCR kit. A second multiplex PCR round built the libraries, followed by size selection and purification. The libraries were sequenced on an Illumina HiSeq2000 using paired-end 100 bp reads. Per the source publication's procedure: SOAPnuke was used to process the raw data, throwing out any read that contained adapters or uncalled bases, had a mean Phred below 15, or lacked an exact constant-primer or identifier match. High-quality paired reads were merged with COPE v1.2.5, and unique nucleotide sequences were defined as clonotypes. Clonotypes were aligned to IMGT TRBV, TRBD and TRBJ reference segments using MiTCR v1.1. The analysis was restricted to V-J combinations with a frequency above 0.0001, which together covered 98% to 99.2% of the repertoires. The TCS score was defined as F50 (clonal expansion) divided by E x V (chaos), with BLOSUM62-based TCRdist calculated between CDR3 peptides within each V-J. Welch's t-statistics and random forest reduced several hundred V-J features to about 13, which were used in a naive Bayes classifier (R e1071). The Morisita-Horn index was used to measure how similar the thyroid and blood repertoires were. Clones were called with MiXCR by TCRdb after fastp trimmed the public reads at Q25, and only in-frame beta chains were retained. When rows share a CDR3 protein, they turn into one entry using the most common DNA and genes. The V and J calls and clone size are TCRdb's, not the authors'. The sample yields roughly 570,000 distinct CDR3 sequences; under 60% were counted once. About 7.8% of the sample is in the top ten clones.

The sequence derives from a woman between 18 and 29 years old with Graves' hyperthyroidism. What was sequenced was peripheral blood or thyroid tissue (not recorded which). In this chain, TRBV7-8 is recombined with TRBJ2-7, with a tentative D gene TRBD2 over 5 matching bases. The CDR3 region: CASSRHGGYEQYF. The DNA sequence is TGTGCCAGCAGCAGACACGGCGGGTACGAGCAGTACTTC.